This T cell receptor (beta chain) was recovered during a study of cytomegalovirus exposure and HLA in healthy donors. The PCR had 60 Vbeta and 13 Jbeta primers. TCRdb keeps only in-frame clones here, not all; method: immunoSEQ multiplex PCR. Found here are roughly 190,000 clones, around 84% of them singletons; the top ten hold approximately 1.5%. The CDR3 contains 16 residues. Trimming at V came to 5 bases and at J to 0 bases, leaving 4 bases not matched to a gene. Germline values: CDR1 SGDLS, CDR2 YYNGEE. This clone has just one count. The clonotype originates from a woman aged 18-30 years in good health and CMV-seronegative. The chain combines TRBV9 with TRBJ2-6, with TRBD1 matching 8 bases. Sequencing used PBMCs. The DNA for the CDR3 is TGTGCCAGCAGGGACAGGGAGGACTCTGGGGCCAACGTCCTGACTTTC. This codes for CASRDREDSGANVLTF.